The T cell receptor beta chain under discussion was sequenced for a study of T cell responses to AZD1222 COVID-19 vaccine. Sequencing was performed with immunoSEQ multiplex PCR; in TCRdb, only in-frame clones are kept and a portion is missing. Of 120,000 or so clones listed, approximately 90% are singletons. Notes on this clone: Antigen: not known.

The CDR3 runs to 18 residues. The germline V and J ends were trimmed by 2 bases and 5 bases, with 19 bases remaining between them. Germline-derived CDR1 and CDR2 are SEHNR and FQNEAQ (reference sequence). Study conclusions and caveats: Clonal diversity was possibly underestimated, and the donors were mostly white British, with more females. Sampling that yielded the repertoires occurred only after the peak T cell response.

Specimen: peripheral blood, collected 28 days after the second AZD1222 dose. The TCR comes from an adult who received the AZD1222 COVID-19 vaccine. V gene TRBV7-9 combines with J gene TRBJ1-6; weak D call: TRBD1 (5 bases). In nucleotides, the CDR3 is TGTGCCAGCAGCTTAAGAGGCGGCAGAGGGGCCCATAATTCACCCCTCCACTTT. Amino acid sequence: CASSLRGGRGAHNSPLHF.